One and the same sample provided the 18 T cell receptor beta chains below, sequenced in a study of shared clonotypes between healthy human individuals. Clones were sequenced by immunoSEQ multiplex PCR, and TCRdb holds only the in-frame ones, with some missing. This sample carries over 1.5 million clones, 98% of them seen once, and the ten largest clones take roughly 0.4%. Sequencing was carried out using naive CD4+ T cells sorted from blood. The subset: CD45RA+ positively selected. The receptors were gathered from a man aged 30 to 39 in good health.

The rearrangement joins TRBV28 to TRBJ2-5, with 10 bases aligning to TRBD1. V lost 3 bases, J lost 14 bases, and 12 bases stayed unmatched. This CDR3 contains 14 residues. Germline CDR1 MDHEN, CDR2 SYDVKM. CDR3: CASSFRDRGSPTYF. The CDR3 DNA reads TGTGCCAGCAGTTTTCGGGACAGGGGCTCCCCCACATACTTC.

V usage is TRBV6-5 and J usage is TRBJ2-1, with 7 bases matching TRBD2. The germline V gene has CDR1 MNHEY and CDR2 SVGAGI. V trimming: 4 bases; J trimming: 3 bases; junction bases outside the gene matches: 9. This CDR3 has 16 amino acids. This chain's CDR3 is CASSSLGGSDYNEQFF. CDR3 nucleotide sequence: TGTGCCAGCAGTTCCCTCGGGGGGAGCGACTACAATGAGCAGTTCTTC.

This chain connects TRBV5-1 to TRBJ2-4; no definite D call. This CDR3 is built from 15 residues. V lost 4 bases, J lost 1 base, and 12 bases lay in between. Looked up from germline, CDR1 is SGHRS and CDR2 is YFSETQ. CDR3 sequence reads: CASSPKNSAKNIQYF. CDR3 DNA: TGCGCCAGCAGCCCTAAGAACAGTGCCAAAAACATTCAGTACTTC.

CDR3 DNA sequence: TGTGCCAGTAGTACCTTGGGGGCAAGGACGGGAGATCAGCCCCAGCATTTT. Translated: CASSTLGARTGDQPQHF. The V gene is TRBV19, the J gene TRBJ1-5, with D perhaps TRBD1 (6 bases). The CDR3 length is 17 residues. CDR1 is LNHDA, CDR2 SQIVND, per germline (reference sequence). Trimming cost V 4 bases and J 5 bases, with 21 bases left between them.

This chain connects TRBV5-1 to TRBJ2-1, with TRBD2 matching over 13 bases. The CDR3 sequence is 16 residues long. The germline CDR1 and CDR2 sequences are SGHRS and YFSETQ. V shed 5 bases, J shed 3 bases, and the junction held 5 bases outside the gene matches. The DNA for the CDR3 is TGCGCCAGCAGGTCCAGGACTAGCGGGAGCTACAATGAGCAGTTCTTC. This codes for CASRSRTSGSYNEQFF.

The rearrangement uses TRBV28 and TRBJ1-5; no clear D. Germline loops: CDR1 MDHEN, CDR2 SYDVKM. CDR3 length equals 16 residues. With 5 bases removed from V and 2 bases from J, the gap between germline ends came to 16 bases. The CDR3, as DNA: TGTGCCAGCAGTCCCCACCAGGCTGGAGGCAATCAGCCCCAGCATTTT. Its translation is CASSPHQAGGNQPQHF.

The V call is TRBV11-2, the J call TRBJ2-4, with no clear D. Germline-derived CDR1 and CDR2 are SGHAT and FQNNGV. V lost 0 bases and J lost 0, with 18 bases in between. This CDR3 is 19 amino acids long. The CDR3 coding sequence is TGTGCCAGCAGCTTAGATACCCCATCCCCCATGACAGCCAAAAACATTCAGTACTTC. Encoded protein: CASSLDTPSPMTAKNIQYF.

The chain employs TRBV9 and TRBJ2-7; 13 nucleotides line up with TRBD2. V shed 4 bases and J 2 bases; nucleotides not matched to a gene: 9. CDR1 SGDLS and CDR2 YYNGEE come from the germline V gene. This CDR3 is built from 17 residues. The CDR3, as DNA: TGTGCCAGCAGCCCTCGGACTAGCGGGAGTTCAACCTACGAGCAGTACTTC. Translation gives CASSPRTSGSSTYEQYF.

V gene TRBV14 combines with J gene TRBJ1-1; tentatively, D is TRBD1 (5 bases). Trimming pared 0 bases from V and 5 bases from J, leaving 13 bases between. In germline, CDR1 is SGHDN, CDR2 FVKESK. The CDR3 contains 15 residues. The CDR3 DNA sequence: TGTGCCAGCAGCCAAGATCTCGGTTGGGGGACTGAAGCTTTCTTT. It specifies CASSQDLGWGTEAFF. Variable domain in full (rest from reference TRBV14 and TRBJ1-1): EAGVTQFPSHSVIEKGQTVTLRCDPISGHDNLYWYRRVMGKEIKFLLHFVKESKQDESGMPNNRFLAERTGGTYSTLKVQPAELEDSGVYFCASSQDLGWGTEAFFGQGTRLTVV.

The count of this clone is one. V gene TRBV6-6 combines with J gene TRBJ1-5; D unresolved. This CDR3 comprises 14 residues. V gave up 5 bases and J gave up 1 base, with 9 bases separating them. Germline V gene lookup returns CDR1 MNHNY and CDR2 SVGAGI (reference sequence). CDR3 sequence (DNA): TGTGCCAGCAGTCCAAAGGAAAGCAATCAGCCCCAGCATTTT. Its protein is CASSPKESNQPQHF.

The chain carries TRBV2 and TRBJ2-2, with D possibly called TRBD1 or TRBD2 (6 bases each). Germline loops: CDR1 SNHLY, CDR2 FYNNEI. The CDR3 is 16 amino acids. The V end was cut by 4 bases, the J end by 4 bases, with 16 bases between. This CDR3 reads CASSVEGQHFTGELFF. CDR3 in DNA: TGTGCCAGCAGTGTGGAGGGACAACACTTCACCGGGGAGCTGTTTTTT.

The chain joins TRBV10-3 to TRBJ1-1; 9 positions match TRBD1. Trimming at V came to 6 bases and at J to 1 base, leaving 6 bases not matched to a gene. Germline V gene data show CDR1 as ENHRY and CDR2 as SYGVKD. The CDR3 sequence is 15 residues long. The CDR3 sequence: CAIRVPGQGNTEAFF. DNA for the CDR3: TGTGCCATCAGGGTACCGGGACAGGGGAACACTGAAGCTTTCTTT.

The V call is TRBV7-8, the J call TRBJ2-7; tentatively, D is TRBD2 (6 bases). This CDR3 has 14 residues. Per germline, CDR1 SGHVS and CDR2 FQNEAQ. V was trimmed by 6 bases and J by 2 bases, leaving 14 bases between them. The CDR3 nucleotides read TGTGCCAGCAGTTTGGCCTGGGGGGCCTACGAGCAGTACTTC. It yields the protein CASSLAWGAYEQYF.

V and J are TRBV7-8 and TRBJ2-5; D remains ambiguous. Deletions cut 0 bases from V and 2 bases from J, with 7 bases between. This CDR3 region has 14 residues. Per the germline V gene, CDR1 is SGHVS and CDR2 is FQNEAQ. CDR3 bases: TGTGCCAGCAGCTTAGCCGGAAAGCAAGAGACCCAGTACTTC. It yields the protein CASSLAGKQETQYF.

This chain uses TRBV4-3 with TRBJ1-2; TRBD1 might be the D (5 bases). Between the trimmed V and J ends, which lost 1 base and 4 bases, there was a span of 22 bases. The germline V gene encodes CDR1 LGHNA and CDR2 YSLEER. This CDR3 comprises 18 residues. The DNA for the CDR3 is TGCGCCAGCAGCCAAGCGATTTTGGGAGGGGCACAAGGCTATGGCTACACCTTC. Its protein is CASSQAILGGAQGYGYTF.

The chain has TRBV6-1 and TRBJ1-4; a weak D match, TRBD1 (6 bases). V lost 5 bases and J lost 11, with 6 bases in between. This CDR3 spans 10 amino acids. Germline V lookup: CDR1 MNHNS, CDR2 SASEGT. The CDR3, as DNA: TGTGCCAGCAGTACAGGGAAACTGTTTTTT. It codes for CASSTGKLFF.

The chain carries TRBV5-1 and TRBJ2-7; tentatively, D is TRBD1 (7 bases). CDR1 is SGHRS, CDR2 YFSETQ, per germline. The CDR3 covers 14 residues. V was clipped by 3 bases and J by 4 bases, with 14 bases between them. CDR3 bases: TGCGCCAGCAGCTGGAGGGACAGCGTGTACGAGCAGTACTTC. Protein sequence: CASSWRDSVYEQYF.

This clone has a single count. The genes are TRBV5-5 and TRBJ2-7; the match to TRBD2 covers 7 bases. The V gene's germline CDR1 is SGHKS and CDR2 YYEKEE (reference sequence). The length of the CDR3 is 16 residues. Trimming cost V 1 base and J 5 bases; bases outside gene matches: 12. The CDR3 loop reads CASSLSGGSLTNEQYF. The CDR3 bases are TGTGCCAGCAGCTTGAGCGGCGGGAGCCTCACCAACGAGCAGTACTTC.